These T cell receptor beta chains were read from a single sample in a study of OX40 agonist ivuxolimab in advanced cancers. Libraries were prepared by immunoSEQ multiplex PCR; TCRdb keeps only in-frame clonotypes and omits some of them. The data hold over 55,000 clones, with roughly 84% observed a single time. The sequenced sample was CD4+ or CD8+ T cells sorted from blood, obtained in a trial of the OX40 agonist ivuxolimab. The receptors stem from an adult with an advanced solid tumor such as melanoma, head and neck, liver or kidney cancer. CDR3s include the opening cysteine and the closing phenylalanine or tryptophan. The order of the fields is V gene, clone size, J gene, D gene, CDR3 DNA, CDR3 protein. A D gene is named only where the DNA matches it firmly. The listing skips clone size in some rows; elsewhere it reads once, few, many or a size class.

>TRBV25-1|.|TRBJ2-7|TRBD2
TGTGCCAGCAGTGACCTAGCGGGCCTTTCCTACGAGCAGTACTTC
CASSDLAGLSYEQYF
>TRBV7-3|.|TRBJ2-7|TRBD1
TGTGCCAGCAGCCAAGTAGACAGGGGGGAGCAGTACTTC
CASSQVDRGEQYF
>TRBV5-5|.|TRBJ2-5|TRBD1
TGTGCCAGCAGCTTGGGCCGGGAAGGGGGCTATGAGACCCAGTACTTC
CASSLGREGGYETQYF
>TRBV6-5|few|TRBJ1-1|.
TGTGCCAGCAGTTCATTCCGGGAAGCTTTCTTT
CASSSFREAFF
>TRBV6-5|.|TRBJ2-2|TRBD1
TGTGCCAGCAGGTCCAGGACAGGGAACACCGGGGAGCTGTTTTTT
CASRSRTGNTGELFF
>TRBV9|.|TRBJ2-3|.
TGTGCCAGCAGCGTAGAAGCGGTGGAACTAGATACGCAGTATTTT
CASSVEAVELDTQYF
>TRBV6-1|.|TRBJ2-1|.
TGTGCCAGCAGTGAATCCAGGGGCCTGACCAATGAGCAGTTCTTC
CASSESRGLTNEQFF
>TRBV7-9|.|TRBJ1-1|TRBD1
TGTGCCAGCAGCCCGAAACAGCCTCAGGGGGCAATGGCTTTCTTT
CASSPKQPQGAMAFF
>TRBV5-6|.|TRBJ1-2|.
TGTGCCAGCGCCCCGGGGCGGACCTATGGCTACACCTTC
CASAPGRTYGYTF
>TRBV2|.|TRBJ1-4|.
TGTGCCAGCAGTGTTAACAGGGTCGGGGAAAAACTGTTTTTT
CASSVNRVGEKLFF
>TRBV27|.|TRBJ2-7|.
TGTGCCAGCAGCCCGAGCGGCGGTAATCTCTACGAGCAGTACTTC
CASSPSGGNLYEQYF
>TRBV25-1|.|TRBJ2-3|.
TGTGCCAGCAGTGAGCGAGGGGACGATACGCAGTATTTT
CASSERGDDTQYF
>TRBV18|.|TRBJ1-5|TRBD1
TGTGCCAGCTCCCCGGACAGGGGTCAGCCCCAGCATTTT
CASSPDRGQPQHF
>TRBV1|.|TRBJ2-2|.
TGCACCAGCAGCCAAGACGGGACTAGCGGGAGGGCCTGGTACACCGGGGAGCTGTTTTTT
CTSSQDGTSGRAWYTGELFF
>TRBV4-2|.|TRBJ2-2|TRBD1
TGTGCCAGCAGCCAAGAAGTGCAGGGGGCCTACACCGGGGAGCTGTTTTTT
CASSQEVQGAYTGELFF
>TRBV11-2|few|TRBJ2-1|TRBD2
TGTGCCAGCAGCTCTGGACTAGGGTCGAGGTACAATGAGCAGTTCTTC
CASSSGLGSRYNEQFF
>TRBV5-5|.|TRBJ2-5|TRBD1
TGTGCCAGCAGCTTCTCAGGGGGAGAGACCCAGTACTTC
CASSFSGGETQYF
>TRBV6-5|.|TRBJ1-1|.
TGTGCCAGCAGTTCCTGGACGGGGAACACTGAAGCTTTCTTT
CASSSWTGNTEAFF
>TRBV10-3|few|TRBJ1-5|.
TGTGCCATCAGTGAGTCTGTAAACCAGCCCCAGCATTTT
CAISESVNQPQHF
>TRBV10-3|.|TRBJ2-7|.
TGTGCCACCCTAGACCTAGCGAAGTCCTACGAGCAGTACTTC
CATLDLAKSYEQYF
>TRBV19|.|TRBJ1-3|.
TGTGCCAGTAGTATACGGAGGAGGGACACCATATATTTT
CASSIRRRDTIYF
>TRBV6-1|.|TRBJ2-3|.
TGTGCCAGCACTTACGATCGATATGCGCAGTATTTT
CASTYDRYAQYF
>TRBV19|.|TRBJ1-2|.
TGTGCCAGTACAGGGAGGGCCAGGTATGGCTACACCTTC
CASTGRARYGYTF
>TRBV28|few|TRBJ1-5|TRBD1
TGTGCCAGCAACGACAGGGGGGCCTGGTCAGCCCAGCATTTT
CASNDRGAWSAQHF
>TRBV5-5|.|TRBJ2-3|.
TGTGCCAGCAGCTTGGCAATGAGGGCTATAGATACGCAGTATTTT
CASSLAMRAIDTQYF
>TRBV6-1|.|TRBJ2-7|TRBD2
TGTGCCAGCAGTCCCTCCGGGACTATCCACGAGCAGTACTTC
CASSPSGTIHEQYF
>TRBV6-1|.|TRBJ1-5|.
TGTGCCAGCAGTGAAGATAGACAGGTCGGCCAGCATTTT
CASSEDRQVGQHF
>TRBV5-1|.|TRBJ2-5|TRBD2
TGCGCCAGCAGCTTCCCTAGCGGTGAGACCCAGTACTTC
CASSFPSGETQYF
>TRBV7-8|.|TRBJ1-5|.
TGTGCCAGCAGCTTACAAACACAACAGCCCCAGCATTTT
CASSLQTQQPQHF
>TRBV27|.|TRBJ2-3|.
TGTGCCAGCAGTTCCCTCAAAGGACCAGATACGCAGTATTTT
CASSSLKGPDTQYF
>TRBV28|.|TRBJ1-2|.
TGTGCCAGCAGTGTCTTGTACTATGGCTACACCTTC
CASSVLYYGYTF
>TRBV7-3|.|TRBJ2-1|TRBD2
TGTGCCAGCAGCGTCGTAGCGGGAGAGTACAATGAGCAGTTCTTC
CASSVVAGEYNEQFF
>TRBV6-6|.|TRBJ2-5|.
TGTGCCAGCATCCGAGGGTGGGGAGAGACCCAGTACTTC
CASIRGWGETQYF
>TRBV2|.|TRBJ1-2|TRBD1
TGTGCCAGCAGTGAAGGTGACAGGGCCCCTGTCTATGGCTACACCTTC
CASSEGDRAPVYGYTF
>TRBV23-1|.|TRBJ2-7|.
TGCGCCAGCAGTCAGGAGGGAAGCTACGAGCAGTACTTC
CASSQEGSYEQYF
>TRBV7-9|few|TRBJ1-5|.
TGTGCCAGCAGCCCAGGGACGGGCTATCAGCCCCAGCATTTT
CASSPGTGYQPQHF
>TRBV5-4|.|TRBJ1-4|TRBD1
TGTGCCAGCAGCTTGGGACAGGGGGTAGAGGGTGAAAAACTGTTTTTT
CASSLGQGVEGEKLFF
>TRBV5-1|.|TRBJ1-1|.
TGCGCCAGCAGCTGGTCGGGGGCCATCACTGAAGCTTTCTTT
CASSWSGAITEAFF
>TRBV5-6|.|TRBJ1-1|.
TGTGCCAGCAGCTTGAACTACGGGGTCACTGAAGCTTTCTTT
CASSLNYGVTEAFF
>TRBV18|.|TRBJ1-1|.
TGTGCCAGCTCACCATTTCGGGGGCAGAACACTGAAGCTTTCTTT
CASSPFRGQNTEAFF
>TRBV5-4|few|TRBJ2-7|TRBD2
TGTGCCAGCAGCTTCGCGACTAGCGGGATTTACGAGCAGTACTTC
CASSFATSGIYEQYF
>TRBV12-5|.|TRBJ2-3|TRBD1
TGTGCTAGTGCCCAGGCCGGGACAGGGGGCCTAGGAGATACGCAGTATTTT
CASAQAGTGGLGDTQYF
>TRBV10-1|.|TRBJ2-5|.
TGCGCCAGCAGTGAATCGACGGTCGGGAGTAGCGAGACCCAGTACTTC
CASSESTVGSSETQYF
>TRBV10-2|.|TRBJ2-5|.
TGCGCCAGCTCGCCAGACGCTCGGGGGACCCAGTACTTC
CASSPDARGTQYF
>TRBV19|few|TRBJ1-1|.
TGTGCCAGTAGTTTCGGAGGGAGGAACACTGAAGCTTTCTTT
CASSFGGRNTEAFF
>TRBV25-1|medium-sized|TRBJ1-6|.
TGTGCCAGCAGTAGGGAGGGGCTCCAACTCCACTTT
CASSREGLQLHF
>TRBV7-3|.|TRBJ2-7|.
TGTGCCAGCAGGCGACAGGCCAATTCCTACGAGCAGTACTTC
CASRRQANSYEQYF